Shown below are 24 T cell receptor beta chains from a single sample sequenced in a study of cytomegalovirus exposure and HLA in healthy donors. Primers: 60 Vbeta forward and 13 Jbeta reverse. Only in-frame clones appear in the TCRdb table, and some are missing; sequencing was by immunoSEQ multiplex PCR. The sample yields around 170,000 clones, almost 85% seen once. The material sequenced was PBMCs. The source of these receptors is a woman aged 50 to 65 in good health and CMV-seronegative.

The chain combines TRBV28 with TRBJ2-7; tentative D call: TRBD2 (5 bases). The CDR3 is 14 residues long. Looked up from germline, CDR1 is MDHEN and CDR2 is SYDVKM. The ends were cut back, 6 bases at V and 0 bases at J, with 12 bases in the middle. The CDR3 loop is CASSISTSSYEQYF. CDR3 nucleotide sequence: TGTGCCAGCAGCATTTCTACTAGCTCCTACGAGCAGTACTTC.

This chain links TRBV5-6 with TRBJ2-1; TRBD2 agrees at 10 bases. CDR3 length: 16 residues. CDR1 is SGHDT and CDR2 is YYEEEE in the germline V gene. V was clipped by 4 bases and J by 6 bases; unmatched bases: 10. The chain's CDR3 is CASSILAGDFFNEQFF. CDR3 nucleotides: TGTGCCAGCAGCATCCTAGCGGGGGACTTTTTCAATGAGCAGTTCTTC.

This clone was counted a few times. The CDR3, as DNA: TGCGCCAGCAGCCAAGATCCGTCCAGGGGATATGGCTACACCTTC. Translation gives CASSQDPSRGYGYTF. The rearrangement joins TRBV4-3 to TRBJ1-2; D is possibly TRBD1 (6 bases). CDR3 length equals 15 residues. CDR1 LGHNA and CDR2 YSLEER come from the germline V gene. The V and J ends lost 0 bases and 5 bases respectively, with 13 bases between them.

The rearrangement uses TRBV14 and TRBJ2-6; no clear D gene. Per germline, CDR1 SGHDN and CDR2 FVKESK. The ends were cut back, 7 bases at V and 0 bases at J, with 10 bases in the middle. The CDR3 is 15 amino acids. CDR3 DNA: TGTGCCAGCAACCATCTGAGCTCTGGGGCCAACGTCCTGACTTTC. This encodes CASNHLSSGANVLTF.

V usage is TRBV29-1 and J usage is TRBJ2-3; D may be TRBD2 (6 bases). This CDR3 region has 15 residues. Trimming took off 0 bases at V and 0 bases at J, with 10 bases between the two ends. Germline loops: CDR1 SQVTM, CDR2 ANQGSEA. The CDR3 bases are TGCAGCGTTGAAGAGGGGCGGGACAGCACAGATACGCAGTATTTT. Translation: CSVEEGRDSTDTQYF.

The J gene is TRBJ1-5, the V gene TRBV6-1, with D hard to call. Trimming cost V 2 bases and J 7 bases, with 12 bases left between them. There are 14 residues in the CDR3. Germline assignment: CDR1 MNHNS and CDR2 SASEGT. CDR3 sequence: CASSEIPLYQPQHF. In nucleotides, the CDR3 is TGTGCCAGCAGTGAAATTCCTCTATACCAGCCCCAGCATTTT.

DNA of the CDR3: TGCGCCAGCAGTCCAAGGACAGTTTTGGGTGAGCAGTTCTTC. It translates to CASSPRTVLGEQFF. This chain links TRBV10-1 with TRBJ2-1, with D perhaps matching TRBD1 (6 bases). Deletions cut 5 bases from V and 9 bases from J, with 17 bases between. Per germline, CDR1 WNHNN and CDR2 SYGVQD (reference sequence). The CDR3 sequence is 14 residues long.

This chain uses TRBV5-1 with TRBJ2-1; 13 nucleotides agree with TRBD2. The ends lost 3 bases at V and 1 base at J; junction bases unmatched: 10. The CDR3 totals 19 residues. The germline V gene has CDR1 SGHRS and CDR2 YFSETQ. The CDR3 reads CASSSLTSGGGTSYNEQFF. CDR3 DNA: TGCGCCAGCAGCTCACTAACTAGCGGGGGGGGCACGTCCTACAATGAGCAGTTCTTC.

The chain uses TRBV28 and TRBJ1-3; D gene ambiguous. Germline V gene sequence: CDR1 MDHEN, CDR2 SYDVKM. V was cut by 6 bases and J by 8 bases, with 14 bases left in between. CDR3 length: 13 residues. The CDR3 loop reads CASRGGGSDTIYF. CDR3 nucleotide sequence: TGTGCCAGCAGGGGTGGAGGTTCGGACACCATATATTTT.

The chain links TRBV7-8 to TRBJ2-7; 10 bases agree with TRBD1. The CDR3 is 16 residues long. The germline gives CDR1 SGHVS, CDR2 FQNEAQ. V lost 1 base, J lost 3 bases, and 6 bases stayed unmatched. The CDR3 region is CASSLDAGTGDYEQYF. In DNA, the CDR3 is TGTGCCAGCAGCTTAGACGCCGGGACAGGGGACTACGAGCAGTACTTC.

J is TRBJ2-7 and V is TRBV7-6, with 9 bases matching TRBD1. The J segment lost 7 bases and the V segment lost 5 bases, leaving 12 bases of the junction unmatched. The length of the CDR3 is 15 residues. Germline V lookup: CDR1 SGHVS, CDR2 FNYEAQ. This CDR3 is CASSPGTGYRREQYF. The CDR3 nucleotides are TGTGCCAGCAGCCCGGGGACAGGGTACCGCAGGGAGCAGTACTTC.

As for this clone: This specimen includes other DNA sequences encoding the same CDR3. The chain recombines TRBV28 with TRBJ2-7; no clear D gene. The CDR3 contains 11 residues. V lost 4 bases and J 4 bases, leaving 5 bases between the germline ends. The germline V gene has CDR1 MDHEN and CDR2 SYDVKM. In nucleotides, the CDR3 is TGTGCCAGCAGTTCCTCGTACGAGCAGTACTTC. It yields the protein CASSSSYEQYF.

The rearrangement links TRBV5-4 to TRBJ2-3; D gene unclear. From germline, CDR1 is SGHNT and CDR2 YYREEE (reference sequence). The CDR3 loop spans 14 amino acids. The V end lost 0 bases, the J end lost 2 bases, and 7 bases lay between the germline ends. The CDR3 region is CASSLGRFTDTQYF. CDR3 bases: TGTGCCAGCAGCTTGGGGCGGTTCACAGATACGCAGTATTTT.

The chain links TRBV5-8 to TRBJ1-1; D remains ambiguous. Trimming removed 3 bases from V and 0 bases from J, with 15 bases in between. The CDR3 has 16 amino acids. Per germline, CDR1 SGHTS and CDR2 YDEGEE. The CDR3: CASSWPGSGMNTEAFF. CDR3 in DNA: TGTGCCAGCAGCTGGCCGGGGTCCGGGATGAACACTGAAGCTTTCTTT.

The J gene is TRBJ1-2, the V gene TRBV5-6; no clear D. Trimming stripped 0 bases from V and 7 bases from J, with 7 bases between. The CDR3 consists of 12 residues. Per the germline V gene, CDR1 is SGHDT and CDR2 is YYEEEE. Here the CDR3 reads CASSLGRGGYTF. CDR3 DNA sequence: TGTGCCAGCAGCTTGGGGCGAGGTGGCTACACCTTC.

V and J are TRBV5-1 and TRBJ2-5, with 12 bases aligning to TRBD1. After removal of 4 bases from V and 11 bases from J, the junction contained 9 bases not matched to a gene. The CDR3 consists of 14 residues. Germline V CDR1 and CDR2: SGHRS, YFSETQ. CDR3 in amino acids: CASSGGTGGQEQYF. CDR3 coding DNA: TGCGCCAGCAGCGGCGGGACAGGGGGCCAGGAGCAGTACTTC.

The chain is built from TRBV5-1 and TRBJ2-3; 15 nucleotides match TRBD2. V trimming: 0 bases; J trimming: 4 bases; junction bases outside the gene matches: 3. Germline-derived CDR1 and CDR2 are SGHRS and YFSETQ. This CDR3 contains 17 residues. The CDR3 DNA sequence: TGCGCCAGCAGCTTGGGCGGACTAGCGGGAGGGCCAGATACGCAGTATTTT. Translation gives CASSLGGLAGGPDTQYF.

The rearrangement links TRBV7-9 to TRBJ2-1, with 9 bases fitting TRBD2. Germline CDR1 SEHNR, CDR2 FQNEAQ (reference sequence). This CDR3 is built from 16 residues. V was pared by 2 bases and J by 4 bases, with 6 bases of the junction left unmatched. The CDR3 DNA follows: TGTGCCAGCAGCTTAATTGGCGGGGGGGCTTACAATGAGCAGTTCTTC. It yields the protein CASSLIGGGAYNEQFF.

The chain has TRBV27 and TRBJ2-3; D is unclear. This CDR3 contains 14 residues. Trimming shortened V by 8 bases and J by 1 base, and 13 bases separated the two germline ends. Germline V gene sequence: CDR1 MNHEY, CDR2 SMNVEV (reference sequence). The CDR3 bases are TGTGCCAGCGGCTCGGAGCGCCGCACAGATACGCAGTATTTT. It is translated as CASGSERRTDTQYF.

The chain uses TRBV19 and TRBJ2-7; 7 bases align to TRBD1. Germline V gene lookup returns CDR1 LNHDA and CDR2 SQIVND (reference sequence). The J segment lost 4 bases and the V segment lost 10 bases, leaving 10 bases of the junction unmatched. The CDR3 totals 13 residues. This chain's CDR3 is CATPRQGFYEQYF. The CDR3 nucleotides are TGTGCCACCCCTAGACAGGGCTTTTACGAGCAGTACTTC.

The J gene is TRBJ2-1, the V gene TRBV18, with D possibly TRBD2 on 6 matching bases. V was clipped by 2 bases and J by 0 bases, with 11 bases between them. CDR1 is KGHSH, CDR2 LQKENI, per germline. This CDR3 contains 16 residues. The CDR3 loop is CASSPIVTSSYNEQFF. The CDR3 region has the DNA TGTGCCAGCTCACCAATAGTGACTAGCTCCTACAATGAGCAGTTCTTC.

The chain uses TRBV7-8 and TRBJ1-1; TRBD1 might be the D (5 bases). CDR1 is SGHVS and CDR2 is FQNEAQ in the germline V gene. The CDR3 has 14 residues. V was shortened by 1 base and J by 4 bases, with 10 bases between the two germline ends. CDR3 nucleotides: TGTGCCAGCAGCTTAGTGGGGGAGGGCACTGAAGCTTTCTTT. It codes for CASSLVGEGTEAFF.

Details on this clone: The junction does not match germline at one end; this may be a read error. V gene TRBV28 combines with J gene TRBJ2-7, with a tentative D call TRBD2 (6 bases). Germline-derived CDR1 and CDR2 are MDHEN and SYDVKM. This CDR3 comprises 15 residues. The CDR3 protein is CTSSPYPDGRNEQYF. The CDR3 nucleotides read TGTACCAGCAGTCCTTATCCTGATGGGAGGAACGAGCAGTACTTC. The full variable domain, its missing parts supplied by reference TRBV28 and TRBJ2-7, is DVKVTQSSRYLVKRTGEKVFLECVQDMDHENMFWYRQDPGLGLRLIYFSYDVKMKEKGDIPEGYSVSREKKERFSLILESASTNQTSMYLCTSSPYPDGRNEQYFGPGTRLTVT.

CDR3 in amino acids: CASSFVRAAGANVLTF. The CDR3 DNA reads as TGTGCCAGCAGTTTTGTCAGGGCGGCTGGGGCCAACGTCCTGACTTTC. The chain employs TRBV28 and TRBJ2-6; possibly TRBD1 for D (5 bases). This CDR3 region has 16 residues. V lost 3 bases to trimming and J lost 2 bases, with 11 bases between them. Germline V gives CDR1 MDHEN, CDR2 SYDVKM.